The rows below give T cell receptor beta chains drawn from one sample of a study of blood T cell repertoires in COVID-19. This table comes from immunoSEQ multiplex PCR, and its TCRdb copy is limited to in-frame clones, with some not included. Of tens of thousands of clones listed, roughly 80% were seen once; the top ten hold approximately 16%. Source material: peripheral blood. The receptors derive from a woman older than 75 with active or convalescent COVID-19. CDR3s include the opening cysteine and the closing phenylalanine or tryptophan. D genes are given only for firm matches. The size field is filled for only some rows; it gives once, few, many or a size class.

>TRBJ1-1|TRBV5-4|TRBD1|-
CASSPGQGANTEAFF
TGTGCCAGCAGCCCTGGACAGGGGGCGAACACTGAAGCTTTCTTT
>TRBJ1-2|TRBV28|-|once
CASRLPGFYGYTF
TGTGCCAGCAGACTTCCGGGATTCTATGGCTACACCTTC
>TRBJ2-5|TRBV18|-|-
CASSPRIGQQETQYF
TGTGCCAGCTCACCGCGAATTGGACAGCAAGAGACCCAGTACTTC
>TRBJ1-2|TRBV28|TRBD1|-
CASSRDRGDYGYTF
TGTGCCAGCAGCCGGGACAGGGGCGACTATGGCTACACCTTC
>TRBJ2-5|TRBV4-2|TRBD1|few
CASSPPGQGEESQYF
TGTGCCAGCAGCCCCCCGGGACAGGGGGAAGAGAGCCAGTACTTC
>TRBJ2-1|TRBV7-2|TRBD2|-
CASSSPGLAGGHEQFF
TGTGCCAGCAGCTCTCCGGGACTAGCGGGGGGGCATGAGCAGTTCTTC
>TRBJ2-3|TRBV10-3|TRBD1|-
CAISELLADRGPDTQYF
TGTGCCATCAGTGAGCTTTTAGCGGACAGGGGGCCCGATACGCAGTATTTT
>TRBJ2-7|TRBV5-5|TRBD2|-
CASSFGLAGEGTYEQYF
TGTGCCAGCAGCTTCGGTCTAGCGGGAGAGGGAACCTACGAGCAGTACTTC
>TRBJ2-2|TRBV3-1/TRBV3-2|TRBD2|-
CASSQEGRGRSGELFF
TGTGCCAGCAGCCAAGAGGGGCGCGGGAGAAGCGGGGAGCTGTTTTTT
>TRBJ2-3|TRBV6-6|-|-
CASSPDRSTDTQYF
TGTGCCAGCAGTCCTGACAGAAGCACAGATACGCAGTATTTT
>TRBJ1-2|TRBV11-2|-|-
CASSFQGSGYTF
TGTGCCAGCAGTTTTCAGGGCTCTGGCTACACCTTC
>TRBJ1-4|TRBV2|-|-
CASTQGRLNEKLFF
TGTGCCAGCACACAGGGCAGGCTTAATGAAAAACTGTTTTTT
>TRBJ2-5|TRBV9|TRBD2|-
CASSVVAGVSPETQYF
TGTGCCAGCAGCGTAGTAGCGGGGGTGTCCCCAGAGACCCAGTACTTC
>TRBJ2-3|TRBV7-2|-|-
CASSIKGGATDTQYF
TGTGCCAGCAGCATTAAAGGGGGAGCGACAGATACGCAGTATTTT
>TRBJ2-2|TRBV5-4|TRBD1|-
CASSEQKTGAGELFF
TGTGCCAGCAGCGAACAAAAAACAGGGGCCGGGGAGCTGTTTTTT
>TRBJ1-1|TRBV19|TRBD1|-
CASSPTYRGTEAFF
TGTGCCAGTAGTCCAACGTACAGGGGGACTGAAGCTTTCTTT
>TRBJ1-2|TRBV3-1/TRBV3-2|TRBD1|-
CASSQGPPGTGGGYTF
TGTGCCAGCAGCCAAGGCCCGCCCGGGACAGGGGGCGGCTACACCTTC
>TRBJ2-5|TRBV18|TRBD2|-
CASSDRSSGSRETQYF
TGTGCCAGCTCAGATCGGAGTAGCGGGAGTCGGGAGACCCAGTACTTC
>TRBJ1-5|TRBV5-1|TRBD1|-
CASSSTPGTGGIQPQHF
TGCGCCAGCAGCTCGACCCCCGGGACAGGGGGCATTCAGCCCCAGCATTTT
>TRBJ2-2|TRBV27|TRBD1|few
CASRVGQATTGELFF
TGTGCCAGCAGGGTCGGACAGGCTACCACCGGGGAGCTGTTTTTT
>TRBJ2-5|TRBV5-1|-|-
CATRAGAHGETQYF
TGCGCCACCCGTGCGGGGGCGCACGGGGAGACCCAGTACTTC
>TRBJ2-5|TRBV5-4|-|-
CASSTSKQSGETQYF
TGTGCCAGCAGCACTAGTAAGCAGTCCGGAGAGACCCAGTACTTC
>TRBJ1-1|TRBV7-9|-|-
CASSLLGPEAFF
TGTGCCAGCAGCTTACTTGGGCCTGAAGCTTTCTTT
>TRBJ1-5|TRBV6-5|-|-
CASSYGGEGNQPQHF
TGTGCCAGCAGTTATGGGGGGGAGGGCAATCAGCCCCAGCATTTT
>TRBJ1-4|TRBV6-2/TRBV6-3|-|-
CASSLGGAWGEKLFF
TGTGCCAGCAGCCTCGGCGGGGCTTGGGGTGAAAAACTGTTTTTT
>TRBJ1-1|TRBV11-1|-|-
CASSLTLSTEAFF
TGTGCCAGCAGCCTCACTTTGTCCACTGAAGCTTTCTTT
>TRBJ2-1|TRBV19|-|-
CASSIGTPYNEQFF
TGTGCCAGTAGTATCGGGACTCCCTACAATGAGCAGTTCTTC
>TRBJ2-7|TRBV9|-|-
CASSARPGPTNEQYF
TGTGCCAGCAGCGCCCGCCCGGGTCCCACCAACGAGCAGTACTTC